This paragraph covers one T cell receptor beta chain sequence. This clone is a singleton in its sample. Its antigen remains unidentified. The sample holds no much larger clone one base away, and base qualities are not on file. The sample is drawn from a study of blood T cell repertoires in COVID-19 (dated by TCRdb to the early 2020s). About the study as a whole: Collaborator samples came from the United States, Italy and Spain and covered acute and convalescent phases of COVID-19. A de-identified subject ID, COVID-19 status, age in years and sex were almost always included in the sample metadata. The prospective study material was composed of cDNA or gDNA derived from T cells, B-cell-depleted T cells, or PBMCs. Deeply sampled blood TCRbeta repertoires from subjects exposed to, actively infected with, or recovered from COVID-19 were included in the dataset. Where available, HLA class I and class II types were taken from metadata supplied by the sample provider and were not determined by assay-based typing. The repertoires were released in a freely available public database intended as a resource for research on the immune response to SARS-CoV-2. Samples came from the ongoing ImmuneRACE study (first 160 participants) plus 1,254 subjects from 6 global collaborators. Findings and caveats that apply to the study as a whole: How much clinical and demographic metadata was included differed by source and by participant, and the metadata was provided uncurated.

At one collaborating source in Seattle, patients were enrolled during active infection and were followed longitudinally through the course of disease. Each collaborating institution followed its own protocols to collect whole blood in K2EDTA tubes. For TCRbeta analysis, collaborators shipped samples in one of three forms: frozen whole blood, isolated PBMCs, or DNA extracted from either of those sample types. The germline V and J ends show losses of 6 bases and 3 bases respectively, and no gene match explains 10 bases of the junction. The germline V gene encodes CDR1 LGHDT and CDR2 YNNKEL (reference sequence). The CDR3 starts with the cysteine, ends with the phenylalanine, and has 17 residues. Of the read, only the CDR3 DNA is kept; its 51 bases are in frame from base 1. TCRbeta CDR3 regions were amplified from genomic DNA by means of the immunoSEQ Assay, a bias-controlled multiplex PCR. In the authors' own workflow: The number of nucleated cells in each sample was estimated by amplification of reference gene primers within the assay. To quantify the absolute abundance of each unique TCRbeta CDR3 rearrangement, sequence reads were collapsed and filtered. Productive Simpson clonality was computed per sample as the square root of Simpson's diversity index over productive rearrangements. As stored in TCRdb, this immuneACCESS dataset retains in-frame rearrangements with V and J assigned. A fraction of the clones does not appear; measured against another copy, unresolved V genes explain less than half of the discrepancy, and the remainder lacks a known reason. Clone size and the V and J calls come from that table; the DNA yielded D and trimming. The sample table records approximately 120,000 clones; approximately 74% of these occur just once. 6% of the sample comes from the top ten.

This clonotype was sampled from a man older than 75 with COVID-19, enrolled during active disease. The chain is made from TRBV3-1 (or the pseudogene TRBV3-2) and TRBJ2-2; a stretch of 10 junction bases matches TRBD1. Sequenced: peripheral blood. The sequenced DNA: TGTGCCAGCAGGCCTACGGGACAGGGGAGAGACACCGGGGAGCTGTTTTTT. Translated, it gives CASRPTGQGRDTGELFF.